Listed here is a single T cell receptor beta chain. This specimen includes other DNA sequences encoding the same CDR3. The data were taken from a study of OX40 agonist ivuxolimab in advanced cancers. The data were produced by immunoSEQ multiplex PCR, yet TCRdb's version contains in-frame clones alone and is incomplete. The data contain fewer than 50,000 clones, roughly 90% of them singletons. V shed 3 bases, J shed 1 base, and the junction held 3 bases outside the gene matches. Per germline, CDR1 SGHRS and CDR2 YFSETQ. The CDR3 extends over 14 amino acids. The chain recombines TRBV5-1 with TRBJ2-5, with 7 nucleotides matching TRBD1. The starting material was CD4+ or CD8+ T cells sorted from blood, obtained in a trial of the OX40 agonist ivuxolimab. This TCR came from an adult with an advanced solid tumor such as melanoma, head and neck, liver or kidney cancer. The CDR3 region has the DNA TGCGCCAGCAGCTCAGGGACAGCCCAAGAGACCCAGTACTTC. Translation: CASSSGTAQETQYF.